This T cell receptor beta chain was observed in a study of T cell responses to AZD1222 COVID-19 vaccine. General study points: Clonal diversity was possibly underestimated, and the donors were mostly white British, with more females. Close to half of spike-specific TCRs reportedly recognize unmutated variant regions.

Worth noting for this clone: The antigen is undetermined.

CDR3 size: 13 residues. Trimming took off 2 bases at V and 10 bases at J, with 14 bases between the two ends. CDR1 LGHDT and CDR2 YNNKEL come from the germline V gene (reference sequence). The method was immunoSEQ multiplex PCR; TCRdb's version includes in-frame clones alone and lacks a portion of them. The repertoire consists of 100,000 or so clones, with approximately 88% occurring once and the leading ten covering around 3.5%. The sample in question was peripheral blood, obtained on day 0 of AZD1222 vaccination. This chain joins TRBV3-1 (or the pseudogene TRBV3-2) and TRBJ1-1; tentative D call: TRBD1 (5 bases). The TCR originated in an adult in good health. The CDR3 loop is CASSQRQGLGAFF. The CDR3 DNA reads TGTGCCAGCAGCCAACGGCAGGGCCTTGGAGCTTTCTTT.